The 10 T cell receptor beta chains given below trace back to one sample, sequenced in a study of beta chain features in type 1 diabetes. Reverse transcription of all isolated RNA meant that expressed TCRB transcripts were sequenced. Some clones are missing from TCRdb's copy, which holds only in-frame ones; the method was immunoSEQ multiplex PCR. The sample records about 290,000 clones, about 7.8% being singletons. Sequenced: central memory CD4+ T cells from blood. The source of these receptors is a woman aged 18-29 years in good health.

This clone was recorded a few times. As DNA, the CDR3 is TGTGCCAGCAGTGAACTCGGCAGAGCCTACGAGCAGTACGTC. Its translation: CASSELGRAYEQYV. The rearrangement joins TRBV6-1 to TRBJ2-7; no firm D call. This CDR3 contains 14 residues. The germline V gene encodes CDR1 MNHNS and CDR2 SASEGT. V gave up 2 bases and J gave up 2 bases, with 10 bases separating them.

This clone has just a few counts. This chain connects TRBV7-9 to TRBJ2-1; TRBD1 aligns across 9 bases. The trim removed 6 bases at V and 2 bases at J, leaving 5 bases unmatched. Germline V gives CDR1 SEHNR, CDR2 FQNEAQ (reference sequence). The CDR3 contains 15 residues. CDR3 sequence reads: CASSSGQGTYNEQFF. DNA of the CDR3: TGTGCCAGCAGTTCCGGACAGGGGACCTACAATGAGCAGTTCTTC.

The V and J genes are TRBV5-5 and TRBJ2-7, with D hard to call. Germline loops: CDR1 SGHKS, CDR2 YYEKEE (reference sequence). The V end lost 0 bases, the J end lost 5 bases, and 15 bases lay between the germline ends. The CDR3 has 15 residues. The CDR3: CASSLDGTTSDEQYF. DNA for the CDR3: TGTGCCAGCAGCTTGGATGGAACGACGTCCGACGAGCAGTACTTC.

This clone appeared many times. The sample has other DNA sequences that encode this CDR3 too. The V and J genes are TRBV7-7 and TRBJ2-3; 7 bases are a match to TRBD1. J gave up 1 base and V 5 bases, and 3 bases lay outside the gene matches. The CDR3 is 14 residues long. Germline lookup yields CDR1 SSHAT and CDR2 FNYEAQ (reference sequence). CDR3 protein: CASSLGTGTDTQYF. DNA for the CDR3: TGTGCCAGCAGCCTCGGGACAGGCACAGATACGCAGTATTTT. Supplemented by reference TRBV7-7 and TRBJ2-3, the full variable domain reads GAGVSQSPRYKVTKRGQDVTLRCDPISSHATLYWYQQALGQGPEFLTYFNYEAQPDKSGLPSDRFSAERPEGSISTLTIQRTEQRDSAMYRCASSLGTGTDTQYFGPGTRLTVL.

This clone was found a few times. The rearrangement links TRBV7-9 to TRBJ2-7, with TRBD1 identical over 8 bases. V was clipped by 5 bases and J by 4 bases; unmatched bases: 7. CDR1 SEHNR and CDR2 FQNEAQ come from the germline V gene (reference sequence). This CDR3 region has 14 residues. CDR3 DNA sequence: TGTGCCAGCAGCCGACGGGACAGGCCTTACGAGCAGTACGTC. It codes for CASSRRDRPYEQYV.

This clone appeared a few times. The rearrangement uses TRBV2 and TRBJ1-1; D remains unclear. V was clipped by 2 bases and J by 6 bases, with 1 base between them. Germline lookup yields CDR1 SNHLY and CDR2 FYNNEI. The CDR3 runs to 10 residues. This CDR3 is CASSEPEAFF. CDR3 nucleotide sequence: TGTGCCAGCAGTGAACCTGAAGCTTTCTTT.

This clone was observed a few times. CDR3 region: CASSPGVGDGANVLTF. CDR3 coding DNA: TGTGCCAGCAGCCCTGGGGTCGGGGATGGGGCCAACGTCCTGACTTTC. The V and J genes are TRBV7-8 and TRBJ2-6, with a tentative D call TRBD2 (5 bases). The V and J ends lost 5 bases and 3 bases respectively, with 14 bases between them. CDR3 length: 16 amino acids. The germline V gene encodes CDR1 SGHVS and CDR2 FQNEAQ. Complete variable domain (other parts from reference TRBV7-8 and TRBJ2-6): GAGVSQSPRYKVAKRGQDVALRCDPISGHVSLFWYQQALGQGPEFLTYFQNEAQLDKSGLPSDRFFAERPEGSVSTLKIQRTQQEDSAVYLCASSPGVGDGANVLTFGAGSRLTVL.

The chain is built from TRBV7-9 and TRBJ2-5; TRBD1 is a possible D gene (5 bases). CDR1 and CDR2 from the germline V gene are SEHNR and FQNEAQ (reference sequence). Trimming left V 6 bases short and J 1 base short, with 9 bases between. The CDR3 extends over 13 amino acids. The CDR3 region is CASRQGPQETQYF. In DNA form, the CDR3 reads TGTGCCAGCAGGCAGGGTCCCCAAGAGACCCAGTACTTC. The full variable domain, in which reference TRBV7-9 and TRBJ2-5 provide the parts outside the CDR3, is DTGVSQNPRHKITKRGQNVTFRCDPISEHNRLYWYRQTLGQGPEFLTYFQNEAQLEKSRLLSDRFSAERPKGSFSTLEIQRTEQGDSAMYLCASRQGPQETQYFGPGTRLLVL.

A few counts support this clone. The V and J genes are TRBV30 and TRBJ1-1; 10 positions match TRBD1. V trimming: 3 bases; J trimming: 3 bases; junction bases outside the gene matches: 4. This CDR3 region has 14 residues. Germline V CDR1 and CDR2: GTSNPN, SVGIG (reference sequence). The CDR3 reads CAWRGTGVYTEAFF. CDR3 DNA: TGTGCCTGGAGGGGGACAGGGGTATACACTGAAGCTTTCTTT.

This clone has at least ten counts. The chain uses TRBV25-1 and TRBJ1-6, with D uncertain. Germline V gene sequence: CDR1 MGHDK, CDR2 SYGVNS. Trimming took off 5 bases at V and 6 bases at J, with 11 bases between the two ends. The CDR3 has 14 residues. This CDR3 is CASSWTGLNSPLHF. DNA of the CDR3: TGTGCCAGCAGTTGGACCGGGCTTAATTCACCCCTCCACTTT.